One sample yielded the 13 T cell receptor beta chains listed below, sequenced in a study of T cells in Graves' hyperthyroidism and ophthalmopathy. Amplification targeted TCR beta CDR3 regions from RNA transcripts. Carried out on the TCR CDR3, a first-round RT-PCR used the HTBI primer set. A single record per CDR3 protein comes from TCRdb applying MiXCR to the multiplex PCR reads. The sample lists about 370,000 distinct CDR3 sequences, roughly 15% occurring once. Sequencing used blood. The receptor source for this set is a woman aged 55-70 years with Graves' ophthalmopathy.

In this sample, this clonotype turned up many times. The CDR3 reads CASSLSPTLNYEQYF. The CDR3 coding sequence is TGTGCCAGCAGTTTATCCCCCACGCTCAACTACGAGCAGTACTTC. This chain uses TRBV12-3 or TRBV12-4 with TRBJ2-7, with no clear D. Deletions cut 2 bases from V and 3 bases from J, with 14 bases between. CDR3 size: 15 residues.

In its sample, this clonotype was seen many times. The chain carries TRBV28 and TRBJ2-1; no definite D call. V lost 4 bases and J 4 bases, leaving 8 bases between the germline ends. CDR1 and CDR2 (germline): MDHEN, SYDVKM. This CDR3 region has 13 residues. CDR3 sequence reads: CASSSPAYNEQFF. For the CDR3, the DNA is TGTGCCAGCAGTTCCCCAGCTTACAATGAGCAGTTCTTC.

The gene calls are TRBV25-1 and TRBJ2-7; TRBD1 matches 8 bases. Germline V CDR1 and CDR2: MGHDK, SYGVNS. The CDR3 loop spans 13 amino acids. The V and J ends lost 4 bases and 5 bases, in that order; junction bases with no gene match: 4. The CDR3 region is CASSVAGGNEQYF. The CDR3 coding sequence is TGTGCCAGCAGTGTTGCAGGGGGCAACGAGCAGTACTTC.

The genes are TRBV4-1 and TRBJ2-3, with 10 nucleotides matching TRBD2. This CDR3 region has 16 residues. After removal of 3 bases from V and 5 bases from J, the junction contained 8 bases not matched to a gene. Germline CDR1 is MGHRA and CDR2 is YSYEKL. CDR3 loop: CASSHPGTSEGDTQYF. Here the CDR3 DNA reads TGCGCCAGCAGCCACCCGGGGACTAGCGAGGGAGATACGCAGTATTTT.

At least ten counts were recorded for this clonotype. The CDR3 region has the DNA TGTGCCAGCAGCCCAACCGGGACTATGGGAGATACGCAGTATTTT. It specifies CASSPTGTMGDTQYF. This chain links TRBV11-2 with TRBJ2-3; TRBD2 matches 7 bases. V was clipped by 5 bases and J by 5 bases; unmatched bases: 10. Germline V gene lookup returns CDR1 SGHAT and CDR2 FQNNGV. The CDR3 has 15 residues.

This clonotype has ten or more counts. The chain links TRBV5-1 to TRBJ2-3, with D perhaps being TRBD1 or TRBD2 (5 bases each). Germline-derived CDR1 and CDR2 are SGHRS and YFSETQ. The CDR3 is 15 amino acids. The V end lost 4 bases, the J end lost 0 bases, and 12 bases lay between the germline ends. The CDR3 DNA follows: TGCGCCAGCAGCCGGGACGCACCTAGCACAGATACGCAGTATTTT. Translated, it gives CASSRDAPSTDTQYF.

The genes are TRBV12-3 or TRBV12-4 and TRBJ2-4, with D possibly being TRBD1 (6 bases). V was shortened by 6 bases and J by 1 base, with 13 bases between the two germline ends. The CDR3 is 15 residues long. The CDR3 sequence is CASSPPGAAKNIQYF. CDR3 bases: TGTGCCAGCAGCCCCCCAGGGGCGGCCAAAAACATTCAGTACTTC.

This clonotype showed up many times. The CDR3 DNA follows: TGTGCCAGCCAGACTAGCGGGCGGCCGAGTTACGAGCAGTACTTC. Translated: CASQTSGRPSYEQYF. V usage is TRBV2 and J usage is TRBJ2-7; 10 bases line up with TRBD2. Germline CDR1 and CDR2: SNHLY and FYNNEI. The V gene end was trimmed by 8 bases and the J gene end by 4 bases; junction bases not matched to a gene: 11. The CDR3 is 15 amino acids.

Many counts were recorded for this clonotype. This chain joins TRBV20-1 and TRBJ2-1, with TRBD2 identical over 7 bases. The DNA end is a closer match to TRBJ2-7, so the J assignment may be wrong. The CDR3 is made up of 12 amino acids. Germline CDR1 DFQATT, CDR2 SNEGSKA (reference sequence). The CDR3 reads CSARSGIGEQYF. The DNA for the CDR3 is TGCAGTGCTAGGAGCGGGATTGGTGAGCAGTACTTC.

The sample holds a few counts of this clonotype. The V and J genes are TRBV20-1 and TRBJ2-7; 12 bases agree with TRBD2. Germline CDR1 and CDR2: DFQATT and SNEGSKA (reference sequence). V shed 3 bases and J 2 bases; nucleotides not matched to a gene: 11. The CDR3 covers 17 residues. CDR3 in amino acids: CSASVGRGLAGPYEQYF. CDR3 nucleotide sequence: TGCAGTGCTAGCGTCGGTAGAGGACTAGCGGGACCCTACGAGCAGTACTTC.

This clonotype was counted only a few times. V is TRBV12-5 and J is TRBJ2-3; 7 positions match TRBD1. The CDR3 length is 16 residues. Trimming at V came to 5 bases and at J to 0 bases, leaving 8 bases not matched to a gene. Germline CDR1 is LGHNT and CDR2 is FRNRAP. The CDR3 nucleotides read TGTGCTAGTGGTCCCAGACAGGGAGAAAGCACAGATACGCAGTATTTT. Residues: CASGPRQGESTDTQYF.

This clonotype was detected only a few times. The genes are TRBV11-2 and TRBJ2-5, with D possibly being TRBD1 or TRBD2 (5 bases each). V shed 5 bases and J shed 2 bases, with 9 bases lying between them. Germline V gene lookup returns CDR1 SGHAT and CDR2 FQNNGV. The CDR3 is 13 amino acids. The CDR3 is CASSRDVQETQYF. The DNA of the CDR3 is TGTGCCAGCAGCCGGGACGTACAAGAGACCCAGTACTTC.

The sample holds many counts of this clonotype. The rearrangement uses TRBV3-1 and TRBJ1-3, with 8 bases matching TRBD1. The CDR3 length is 15 residues. Germline V gives CDR1 LGHDT, CDR2 YNNKEL (reference sequence). The J segment lost 4 bases and the V segment lost 4 bases, leaving 6 bases of the junction unmatched. Here the CDR3 reads CASSPRQGPGNTIYF. The CDR3 nucleotides are TGTGCCAGCAGCCCCCGACAGGGGCCAGGAAACACCATATATTTT.